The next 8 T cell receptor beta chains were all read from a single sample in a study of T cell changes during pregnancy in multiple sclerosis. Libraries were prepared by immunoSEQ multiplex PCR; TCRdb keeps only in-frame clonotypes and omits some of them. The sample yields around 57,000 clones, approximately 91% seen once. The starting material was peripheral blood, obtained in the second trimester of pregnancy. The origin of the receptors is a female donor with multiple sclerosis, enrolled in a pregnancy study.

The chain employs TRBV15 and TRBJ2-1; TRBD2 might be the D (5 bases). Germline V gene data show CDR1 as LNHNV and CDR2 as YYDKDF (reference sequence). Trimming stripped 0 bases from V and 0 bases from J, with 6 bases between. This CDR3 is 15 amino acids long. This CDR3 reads CATSRELGSYNEQFF. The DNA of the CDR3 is TGTGCCACCAGCAGAGAACTAGGCTCCTACAATGAGCAGTTCTTC. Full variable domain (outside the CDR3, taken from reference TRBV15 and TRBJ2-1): DAMVIQNPRYQVTQFGKPVTLSCSQTLNHNVMYWYQQKSSQAPKLLFHYYDKDFNNEADTPDNFQSRRPNTSFCFLDIRSPGLGDTAMYLCATSRELGSYNEQFFGPGTRLTVL.

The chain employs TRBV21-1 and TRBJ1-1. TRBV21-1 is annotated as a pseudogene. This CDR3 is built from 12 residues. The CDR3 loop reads CASSRGNTEAFF. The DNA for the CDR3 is TGTGCCAGCTCCCGGGGGAACACTGAAGCTTTCTTT.

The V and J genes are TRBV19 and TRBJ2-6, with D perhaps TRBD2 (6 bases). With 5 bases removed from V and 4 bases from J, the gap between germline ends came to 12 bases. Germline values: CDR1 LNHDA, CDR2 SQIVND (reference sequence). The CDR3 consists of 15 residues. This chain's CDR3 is CASSLVGRGANVLTF. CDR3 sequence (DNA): TGTGCCAGTAGTCTGGTAGGGAGGGGGGCCAACGTCCTGACTTTC.

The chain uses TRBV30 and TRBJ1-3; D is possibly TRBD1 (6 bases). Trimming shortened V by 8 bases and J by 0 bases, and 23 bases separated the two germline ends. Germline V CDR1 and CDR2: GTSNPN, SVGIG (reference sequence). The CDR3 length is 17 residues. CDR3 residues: CAGTSVLGRPSGNTIYF. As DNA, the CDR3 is TGTGCCGGGACATCTGTGTTGGGGAGGCCCTCTGGAAACACCATATATTTT. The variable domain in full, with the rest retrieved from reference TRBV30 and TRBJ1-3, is SQTIHQWPATLVQPVGSPLSLECTVEGTSNPNLYWYRQAAGRGLQLLFYSVGIGQISSEVPQNLSASRPQDRQFILSSKKLLLSDSGFYLCAGTSVLGRPSGNTIYFGEGSWLTVV.

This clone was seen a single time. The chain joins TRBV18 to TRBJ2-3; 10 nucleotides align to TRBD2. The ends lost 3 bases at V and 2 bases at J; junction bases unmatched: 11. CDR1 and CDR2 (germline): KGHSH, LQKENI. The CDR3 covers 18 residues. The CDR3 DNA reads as TGTGCCAGCTCACCCCAGCGGGGGGGGCTTCCTTTCACAGATACGCAGTATTTT. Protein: CASSPQRGGLPFTDTQYF.

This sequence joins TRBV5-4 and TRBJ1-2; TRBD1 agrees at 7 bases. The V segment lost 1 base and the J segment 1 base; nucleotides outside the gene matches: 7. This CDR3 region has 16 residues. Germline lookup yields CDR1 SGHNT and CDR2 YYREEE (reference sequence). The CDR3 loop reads CASSLTGEALNYGYTF. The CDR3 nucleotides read TGTGCCAGCAGCTTGACAGGGGAGGCCCTTAACTATGGCTACACCTTC.

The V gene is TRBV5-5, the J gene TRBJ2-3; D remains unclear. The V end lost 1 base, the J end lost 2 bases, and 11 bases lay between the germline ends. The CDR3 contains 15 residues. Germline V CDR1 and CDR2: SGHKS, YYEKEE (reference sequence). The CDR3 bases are TGTGCCAGCAGCTTGAATAGCAAAGTCACAGATACGCAGTATTTT. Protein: CASSLNSKVTDTQYF. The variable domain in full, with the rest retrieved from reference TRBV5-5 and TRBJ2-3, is DAGVTQSPTHLIKTRGQQVTLRCSPISGHKSVSWYQQVLGQGPQFIFQYYEKEERGRGNFPDRFSARQFPNYSSELNVNALLLGDSALYLCASSLNSKVTDTQYFGPGTRLTVL.

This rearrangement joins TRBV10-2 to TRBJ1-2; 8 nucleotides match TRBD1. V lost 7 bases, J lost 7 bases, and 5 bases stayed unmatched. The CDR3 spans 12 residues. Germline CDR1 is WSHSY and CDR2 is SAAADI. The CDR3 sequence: CASTDRGGGYTF. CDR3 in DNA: TGCGCCAGCACCGACAGGGGCGGTGGCTACACCTTC.